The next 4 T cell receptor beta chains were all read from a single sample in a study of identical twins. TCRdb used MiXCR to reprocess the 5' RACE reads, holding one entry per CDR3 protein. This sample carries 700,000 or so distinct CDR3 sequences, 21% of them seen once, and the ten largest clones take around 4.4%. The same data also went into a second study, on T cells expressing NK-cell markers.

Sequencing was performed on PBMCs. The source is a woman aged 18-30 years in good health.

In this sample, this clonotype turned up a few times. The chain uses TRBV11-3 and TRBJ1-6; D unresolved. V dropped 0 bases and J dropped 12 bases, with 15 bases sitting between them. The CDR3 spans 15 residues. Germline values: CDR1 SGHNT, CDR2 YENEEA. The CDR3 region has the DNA TGTGCCAGCAGCTTAGAATCGCAGACGATTAGACCCCTCCACTTT. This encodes CASSLESQTIRPLHF.

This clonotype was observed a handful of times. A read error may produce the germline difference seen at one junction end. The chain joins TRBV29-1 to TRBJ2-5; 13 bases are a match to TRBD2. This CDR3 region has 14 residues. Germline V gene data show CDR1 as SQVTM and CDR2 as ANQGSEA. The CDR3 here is CSVPYPGTSGKGVF. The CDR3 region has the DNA TGCAGCGTTCCCTATCCCGGGACTAGCGGGAAAGGGGTCTTC. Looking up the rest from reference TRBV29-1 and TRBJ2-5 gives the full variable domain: SAVISQKPSRDICQRGTSLTIQCQVDSQVTMMFWYRQQPGQSLTLIATANQGSEATYESGFVIDKFPISRPNLTFSTLTVSNMSPEDSSIYLCSVPYPGTSGKGVFGPGTRLLVL.

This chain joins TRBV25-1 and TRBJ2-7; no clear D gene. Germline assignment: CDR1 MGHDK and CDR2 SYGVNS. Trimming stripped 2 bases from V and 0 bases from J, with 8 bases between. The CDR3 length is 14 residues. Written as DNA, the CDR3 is TGTGCCAGCAGTGAACAGGCAGCCTCCTACGAGCAGTACTTC. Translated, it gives CASSEQAASYEQYF.

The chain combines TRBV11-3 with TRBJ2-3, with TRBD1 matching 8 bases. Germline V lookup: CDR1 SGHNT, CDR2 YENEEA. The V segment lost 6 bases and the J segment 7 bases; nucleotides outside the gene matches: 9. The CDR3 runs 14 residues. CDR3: CASSRGQEGYTQYF. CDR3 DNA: TGTGCCAGCAGTCGGGGACAGGAGGGATATACGCAGTATTTT.